Listed below are T cell receptor beta chains from one sample, sequenced in a study of blood T cells in healthy people across ages. TCRdb reanalysed the 5' RACE reads using MiXCR and keeps one entry per CDR3 protein. The repertoire holds over 1,500,000 distinct CDR3 sequences, with about two fifths as singletons. Sample: blood. Receptors originate from a human donor in good health. Both conserved end residues are part of each CDR3. Each record gives: D gene, clone size, V gene, J gene, CDR3 DNA, CDR3 protein. The D gene is left open where the match is weak. Size is omitted from some rows. Given values are once, few, many or a class for expanded clones.

>-|few|TRBV29-1|TRBJ2-5
TGCAGCATCGAGACAGGACAAGAGACCCAGTACTTC
CSIETGQETQYF
>TRBD1|-|TRBV7-2|TRBJ1-2
TGTGCCAGCAGCCCGATGATGACAGGGGATGGGTATGGCTACACCTTC
CASSPMMTGDGYGYTF
>TRBD2|-|TRBV5-1|TRBJ2-1
TGCGCCAGCAGTTCCCAAACTAGCGGGAATGAGCAGTTCTTC
CASSSQTSGNEQFF
>-|few|TRBV5-1|TRBJ1-4
TGCGCCAGCAGTGAGGACCCGGCGGCAACTAATGAAAAACTGTTTTTT
CASSEDPAATNEKLFF
>-|-|TRBV6-6|TRBJ1-2
TGTGCCATCGACCCGGGCGGCTTTTATGGCTACACCTTC
CAIDPGGFYGYTF
>-|few|TRBV3-1|TRBJ1-2
TGTGCCAGCAGCCAGAGAAGGGGGACCTATGGCTACACCTTC
CASSQRRGTYGYTF
>-|-|TRBV12-3/TRBV12-4|TRBJ2-3
TGTGCCAGCAGTTTTGGCCCCCCGGTAGGAACAGATACGCAGTATTTT
CASSFGPPVGTDTQYF
>-|-|TRBV2|TRBJ1-2
TGTGCCAGCGTGCGGGAGGGGCATGGCTACACCTTC
CASVREGHGYTF
>-|-|TRBV7-2|TRBJ1-6
TGTGCCAGCAGCTTAGTCTGGGCTGATTCACCCCTCCACTTT
CASSLVWADSPLHF
>TRBD2|-|TRBV5-1|TRBJ2-3
TGCGCCAGCAGCTTTTTGCCTAGCGGGGGGAGCACAGATACGCAGTATTTT
CASSFLPSGGSTDTQYF
>-|-|TRBV9|TRBJ2-1
TGTGCCAGCAGCGTAGGAGGAGGATCCGAAGGTGAGCAGTTCTTC
CASSVGGGSEGEQFF
>-|-|TRBV20-1|TRBJ2-6
TGCAGTGCTAGGGGCCCAGGTTCTGGGGCCAACGTCCTGACTTTC
CSARGPGSGANVLTF
>-|-|TRBV29-1|TRBJ2-7
TGCAGCGTCAAAGACGGACCCTACGAGCAGTACTTC
CSVKDGPYEQYF
>TRBD1|few|TRBV2|TRBJ2-1
TGTGCCAGCAGCTATGGACAGGGGGCGAATGAGCAGTTCTTC
CASSYGQGANEQFF
>TRBD1|-|TRBV28|TRBJ2-1
TGTGCCAGCAGTTTCATCAGGACAGGGGGCTCCTACAATGAGCAGTTCTTC
CASSFIRTGGSYNEQFF
>-|-|TRBV24-1|TRBJ1-1
TGTGCCACCAGTGATTTGGGGGACGCTGAAGCTTTCTTT
CATSDLGDAEAFF
>TRBD1|-|TRBV29-1|TRBJ2-7
TGCAACGTTACCCGACAGGGTCCGAACGAGCAGTACTTC
CNVTRQGPNEQYF
>TRBD2|few|TRBV5-1|TRBJ2-1
TGCGCCAGCAGCTTGATTCCTAGCGGGGGGGACAATGAGCAGTTCTTC
CASSLIPSGGDNEQFF
>-|few|TRBV10-2|TRBJ2-7
TGCGCCAGCAGAGGGGCACACTCCTACGAGCAGTACTTC
CASRGAHSYEQYF
>-|few|TRBV6-2/TRBV6-3|TRBJ1-5
TGTGCCAGCAGTTACTCGAGAGAAAATAGCAATCAGCCCCAGCATTTT
CASSYSRENSNQPQHF
>TRBD2|-|TRBV20-1|TRBJ2-1
TGCAGTGCTAGAGGCAGCGGGGCGGCCCCGCAGTTCTTC
CSARGSGAAPQFF
>-|-|TRBV9|TRBJ1-6
TGTGCCAGCCAAGGGGAAACCTATAATTCACCCCTCCACTTT
CASQGETYNSPLHF
>TRBD1|-|TRBV5-1|TRBJ2-1
TGCGCCAGCAGCCTACAGGGGATTGCCGACAATGAGCAGTTCTTC
CASSLQGIADNEQFF
>-|few|TRBV12-3/TRBV12-4|TRBJ2-1
TGTGCCAGCAGTTCTCGTGAGCAGTTCTTC
CASSSREQFF
>-|-|TRBV5-1|TRBJ1-1
TGCGCCAGCAGCTTGGGACAGAAAATGAACACTGAAGCTTTCTTT
CASSLGQKMNTEAFF
>TRBD1|-|TRBV19|TRBJ2-2
TGTGCCAGTAGTATGCCCTCGACAGGGGGCTTAACCGGGGAGCTGTTTTTT
CASSMPSTGGLTGELFF